This TCR beta chain was sequenced for a study of blood T cell repertoires in COVID-19. Study information: The United States, Italy and Spain supplied acute and convalescent COVID-19 samples. Nucleic acid was either cDNA or gDNA, and it came from T cells, B-cell-depleted T cells, or PBMCs.

TCRdb's table, derived via immunoSEQ multiplex PCR, lists solely in-frame clones and lacks some. This table holds approximately 450,000 clones, approximately 90% found once. Germline CDR1 and CDR2: GTSNPN and SVGIG (reference sequence). Trimming cost V 0 bases and J 6 bases, with 15 bases left between them. CDR3 length: 14 amino acids. Residents of over 20 US areas, aged 18 to 89 years, made up the participants. Donors in Cohort 3 counted as recovered after two negative PCRs, clearance, or symptom resolution. The receptor comes from a man aged 25-40 years who had recovered from COVID-19. V and J are TRBV30 and TRBJ2-7, with D possibly TRBD2 on 5 matching bases. Sequencing was carried out using PBMCs or T cells enriched from blood (not recorded which). CDR3 sequence reads: CAWSVGGSAGEQYF. CDR3 sequence (DNA): TGTGCCTGGAGTGTAGGTGGGAGCGCGGGCGAGCAGTACTTC.